The 18 T cell receptor beta chains below come from one sample, sequenced in a study of regulatory T cells in long-lasting Graves disease. The time point was: newly diagnosed GD, antithyroid drugs for less than 3 months. RNA from PBMCs was the source of the TCR library. Construction of TCR beta libraries relied on iRepertoire HTBI primers and on Arm-PCR targeting CDR3 regions. TCRdb processed the multiplex PCR reads anew with MiXCR; each CDR3 protein has one entry. The sample contains about 320,000 distinct CDR3 sequences, under 20% of which appear only once. The sample in question was peripheral blood mononuclear cells (PBMCs), obtained at new diagnosis, from a patient treated with antithyroid drugs. The source of these receptors is a female donor with Graves disease.

This clonotype came up many times. The chain couples TRBV11-2 to TRBJ2-7; 7 bases fit TRBD1. Per germline, CDR1 SGHAT and CDR2 FQNNGV. Unmatched junction bases numbered 6, after V lost 4 bases and J lost 0 bases. The CDR3 sequence is 15 residues long. The CDR3 loop reads CASSSHRGRSYEQYF. The CDR3 bases are TGTGCCAGCAGCTCCCACAGGGGCCGCTCCTACGAGCAGTACTTC. The full variable domain, its missing parts supplied by reference TRBV11-2 and TRBJ2-7, is EAGVAQSPRYKIIEKRQSVAFWCNPISGHATLYWYQQILGQGPKLLIQFQNNGVVDDSQLPKDRFSAERLKGVDSTLKIQPAKLEDSAVYLCASSSHRGRSYEQYFGPGTRLTVT.

The rearrangement joins TRBV5-1 to TRBJ2-1; 7 bases are shared with TRBD2. J lost 5 bases, V lost 4 bases, and 6 bases had no gene match. Germline V gene sequence: CDR1 SGHRS, CDR2 YFSETQ. This CDR3 has 14 amino acids. The CDR3 sequence: CASSAQTSNNEQFF. DNA of the CDR3: TGCGCCAGCAGCGCCCAGACTAGCAACAATGAGCAGTTCTTC.

This clonotype was seen repeatedly, ten times or more. The rearrangement joins TRBV9 to TRBJ2-7; 10 positions match TRBD2. The better agreement between TRBJ2-3 and the DNA end casts doubt on the J call. The CDR3 has 18 amino acids. Germline lookup yields CDR1 SGDLS and CDR2 YYNGEE. The CDR3 nucleotides read TGTGCCAGCAGCGCCGATCTATCTAGCGGGAGTTTCGCAGATACGCAGTATTTT. This gives the protein CASSADLSSGSFADTQYF.

The chain recombines TRBV4-2 with TRBJ2-2, with a weak D call TRBD2 (6 bases). Trimming left V 0 bases short and J 7 bases short, with 15 bases between. CDR3 length: 16 amino acids. Germline V CDR1 and CDR2: LGHNA, YNFKEQ. The CDR3 sequence: CASSQEPGSVRGELFF. DNA of the CDR3: TGTGCCAGCAGCCAAGAGCCCGGGAGTGTGCGCGGGGAGCTGTTTTTT.

There are many counts of this clonotype. The chain has TRBV6-1 and TRBJ2-3; D is uncertain. The ends were cut back, 1 base at V and 5 bases at J, with 13 bases in the middle. Germline V CDR1 and CDR2: MNHNS, SASEGT. This CDR3 has 15 amino acids. The CDR3 coding sequence is TGTGCCAGCAGTGAAGGGGCCCCCATAGGAGATACGCAGTATTTT. Its translation is CASSEGAPIGDTQYF.

This clonotype was detected ten times or more. This chain connects TRBV19 to TRBJ1-5; D remains unclear. The CDR3 is 12 residues long. Germline CDR1 LNHDA, CDR2 SQIVND (reference sequence). V lost 5 bases and J 11 bases, leaving 13 bases between the germline ends. The CDR3 nucleotides are TGTGCCAGTAGTGATCTCGCATGGGCCCAGCATTTT. It is translated as CASSDLAWAQHF.

Many counts were recorded for this clonotype. The V gene is TRBV11-2, the J gene TRBJ2-3, with 7 bases lining up with TRBD1. Germline values: CDR1 SGHAT, CDR2 FQNNGV. V lost 5 bases to trimming and J lost 2 bases; unmatched junction nucleotides: 7. This CDR3 region has 15 residues. CDR3 sequence: CASSLRTGLTDTQYF. CDR3 bases: TGTGCCAGCAGCCTTCGGACAGGTCTCACAGATACGCAGTATTTT.

CDR3 sequence: CASSPRSSGANVLTF. The CDR3 coding sequence is TGTGCCAGTAGTCCCCGCAGCTCTGGGGCCAACGTCCTGACTTTC. The chain carries TRBV19 and TRBJ2-6; the D is unclear. The germline CDR1 and CDR2 sequences are LNHDA and SQIVND (reference sequence). Trimming took 5 bases from V and 0 from J, leaving 8 bases between them. This CDR3 is built from 15 residues.

In its sample, this clonotype was seen many times. The chain couples TRBV27 to TRBJ1-1; weak D call: TRBD1 (5 bases). V gave up 3 bases and J gave up 4 bases, with 12 bases separating them. Germline V lookup: CDR1 MNHEY, CDR2 SMNVEV (reference sequence). The CDR3 is 14 residues long. The CDR3 DNA reads TGTGCCAGCAGTTTCGGGGGTGTGGGCACTGAAGCTTTCTTT. It translates to CASSFGGVGTEAFF.

This clonotype was counted a few times. J is TRBJ2-3 and V is TRBV6-2 or TRBV6-3; D unclear. Between the trimmed V and J ends, which lost 6 bases and 6 bases, there was a span of 10 bases. Germline loops: CDR1 MNHEY, CDR2 SVGEGT. The CDR3 length is 12 residues. CDR3 bases: TGTGCCAGCAGCCCCGGCCCGGATACGCAGTATTTT. Protein product: CASSPGPDTQYF.

In its sample, this clonotype was seen many times. The rearrangement links TRBV14 to TRBJ1-1, with 8 positions matching TRBD1. The germline gives CDR1 SGHDN, CDR2 FVKESK. V was pared by 4 bases and J by 1 base, with 5 bases of the junction left unmatched. The CDR3 has 15 residues. The CDR3, as DNA: TGTGCCAGCAGCCCTCGACAGGGGAAGAACACTGAAGCTTTCTTT. It specifies CASSPRQGKNTEAFF.

This CDR3 is CASVGLLNTEAFF. For the CDR3, the DNA is TGTGCCAGCGTTGGACTTTTGAACACTGAAGCTTTCTTT. The chain is built from TRBV28 and TRBJ1-1; D gene ambiguous. V was pared by 8 bases and J by 0 bases, with 10 bases between. This CDR3 has 13 residues. In germline, CDR1 is MDHEN, CDR2 SYDVKM.

This rearrangement joins TRBV11-2 to TRBJ1-4; no reliable D call. Trimming took 5 bases from V and 4 from J, leaving 8 bases between them. The CDR3 loop spans 13 amino acids. Germline values: CDR1 SGHAT, CDR2 FQNNGV. The CDR3 nucleotides read TGTGCCAGCAGCCCCCACGTTAATGAAAAACTGTTTTTT. Amino acid sequence: CASSPHVNEKLFF.

This clonotype was counted only a few times. This chain joins TRBV4-2 and TRBJ2-7; 7 positions match TRBD1. CDR1 and CDR2 from the germline V gene are LGHNA and YNFKEQ. V was clipped by 1 base and J by 9 bases; unmatched bases: 12. The CDR3 runs 15 residues. For the CDR3, the DNA is TGTGCCAGCAGCCAAGGACAGGGTCCCCTTTCCGGGCAGTACTTC. It translates to CASSQGQGPLSGQYF.

This clonotype was observed a handful of times. V is TRBV7-9 and J is TRBJ2-2; no firm D call. From germline, CDR1 is SEHNR and CDR2 FQNEAQ (reference sequence). CDR3 length equals 14 residues. Trimming cost V 1 base and J 5 bases, with 8 bases left between them. In nucleotides, the CDR3 is TGTGCCAGCAGCTTAGGACAACTAACCGGGGAGCTGTTTTTT. Translated: CASSLGQLTGELFF.

This clonotype showed up many times. This rearrangement joins TRBV12-5 to TRBJ2-1; 11 bases map to TRBD2. The CDR3 consists of 17 residues. The V gene end was trimmed by 2 bases and the J gene end by 5 bases; junction bases not matched to a gene: 8. From germline, CDR1 is LGHNT and CDR2 FRNRAP. Written as DNA, the CDR3 is TGTGCTAGTGGTTTGTACGCGGGACTAGCGGTCGACAATGAGCAGTTCTTC. This sequence encodes CASGLYAGLAVDNEQFF.

There are many counts of this clonotype. The rearrangement uses TRBV9 and TRBJ1-2, with TRBD1 matching 8 bases. This CDR3 has 12 residues. The germline V gene has CDR1 SGDLS and CDR2 YYNGEE. After removal of 6 bases from V and 6 bases from J, the junction contained 4 bases not matched to a gene. CDR3 in DNA: TGTGCCAGCATGGGACAGGAGGATGGCTACACCTTC. This codes for CASMGQEDGYTF. Using reference TRBV9 and TRBJ1-2 for the parts outside the CDR3, the full variable domain is DSGVTQTPKHLITATGQRVTLRCSPRSGDLSVYWYQQSLDQGLQFLIQYYNGEERAKGNILERFSAQQFPDLHSELNLSSLELGDSALYFCASMGQEDGYTFGSGTRLTVV.

This clonotype was picked up many times. The chain has TRBV10-3 and TRBJ2-7, with TRBD1 matching over 12 bases. Trimming at V came to 3 bases and at J to 6 bases, leaving 9 bases not matched to a gene. The germline gives CDR1 ENHRY, CDR2 SYGVKD. The CDR3 covers 16 residues. The CDR3, as DNA: TGTGCCATCAGTGAAGGGACAGGGGGCGCGTCGTCCGAGCAGTACTTC. Protein product: CAISEGTGGASSEQYF.